This T cell receptor (beta chain) was recorded in a study of OX40 agonist ivuxolimab in advanced cancers. As for the study in general: In this trial design, patients received ivuxolimab intravenously at 0.01 to 10 mg/kg every 2 weeks.

Autoimmune disease history or systemic immunosuppression was exclusionary. Samples of blood were obtained at baseline, on cycle 4 day 1, and on cycle 7 day 1. The CDR3 covers 14 residues. Trimming cost V 0 bases and J 0 bases, with 5 bases left between them. Germline V gives CDR1 LNHNV, CDR2 YYDKDF (reference sequence). Here immunoSEQ multiplex PCR was the method, and the copy in TCRdb shows in-frame clones only, minus some. The table records about 93,000 clones, under 95% of them present only once. This sequence originates from an adult with an advanced solid tumor such as melanoma, head and neck, liver or kidney cancer. The input for sequencing was CD4+ or CD8+ T cells sorted from blood, taken in a trial of the OX40 agonist ivuxolimab. The chain employs TRBV15 and TRBJ1-1; D is unclear. CDR3 coding DNA: TGTGCCACCAGCAGAGACAGCATGAACACTGAAGCTTTCTTT. Residues: CATSRDSMNTEAFF.